Here is one T cell receptor beta chain with its context. This clone has just one count. Its antigen remains undetermined. There are no base qualities to consult, and no much larger clone falls within one base. Library creation used the immunoSEQ multiplex PCR assay. Held by TCRdb, this immuneACCESS table contains in-frame sequences only and omits some clones. Under half of the omission traces to an unresolved V gene where checked; the cause of the rest is unknown. The sample table holds 75,000 to 100,000 clones, of which around nine tenths were seen once. Roughly 0.79% of the sample belongs to the ten largest clones. From its cysteine to its phenylalanine, the CDR3 spans 16 amino acids. Here the CDR3 DNA is all that survives: 48 bases in frame from base 1. Ends trimmed: V by 1 base, J by 3 bases; bases unmatched to a gene: 7. CDR1 is given as SNHLY and CDR2 as FYNNEI, both from the germline V gene. The data are from a study of T cell changes during pregnancy in multiple sclerosis (dated by TCRdb to between 2019 and 2020). About the investigation overall: Changes in the T cell repertoire over the course of pregnancy were examined in this study in women with multiple sclerosis.

This chain is built from TRBV2 and TRBJ1-1; TRBD1 fits 8 bases in the junction. The TCR comes from a female donor in good health, enrolled as a control in a pregnancy study. The starting material was peripheral blood, obtained in the second trimester of pregnancy. The nucleotides are TGTGCCAGCAGTGAAGACCTACAGGGGGGTTACACTGAAGCTTTCTTT. Its protein is CASSEDLQGGYTEAFF.